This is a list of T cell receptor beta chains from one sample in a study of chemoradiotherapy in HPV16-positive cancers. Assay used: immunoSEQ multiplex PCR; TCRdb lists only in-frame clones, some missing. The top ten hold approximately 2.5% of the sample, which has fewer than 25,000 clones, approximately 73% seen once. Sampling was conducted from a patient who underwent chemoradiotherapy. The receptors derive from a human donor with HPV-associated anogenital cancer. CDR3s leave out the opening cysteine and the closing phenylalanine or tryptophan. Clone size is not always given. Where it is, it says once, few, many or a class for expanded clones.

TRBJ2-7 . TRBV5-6 ASSLPSGVRYEQY
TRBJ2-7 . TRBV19 ASSPGTGGYEQY
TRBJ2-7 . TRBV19 ASSASGTSGMSSYEQY
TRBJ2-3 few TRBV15 ATREGLHPGTDTQY
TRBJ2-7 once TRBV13 ASSRRGGSSYEQY
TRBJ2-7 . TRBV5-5 ASSFRFQGSYEQY
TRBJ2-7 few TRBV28 ASSFRGSDPALREQY
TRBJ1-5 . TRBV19 ASSIDGKGGQPQH
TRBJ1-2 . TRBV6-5 ASSYFGDGGYT
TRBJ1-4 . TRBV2 ASSGTGQLYEKLF
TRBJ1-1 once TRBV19 ASSRMGTEAF
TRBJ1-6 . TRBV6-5 ASSYNRDGNSPLH
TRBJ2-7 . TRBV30 AWSASGRKAYHEQY
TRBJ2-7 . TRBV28 ASSLGTGAYEQY
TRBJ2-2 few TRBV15 ATSREVGTGELF
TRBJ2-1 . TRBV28 ASSLWGTYNEQF
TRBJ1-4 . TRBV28 ASSLYPRQGEKLF
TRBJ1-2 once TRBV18 ASSDLAIRANYGYT
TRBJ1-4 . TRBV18 ASSPNGSGEKLF
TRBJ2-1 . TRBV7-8 ASSFVRNRGAYNEQF
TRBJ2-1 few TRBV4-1 ASSPIRGTGAFNEQF
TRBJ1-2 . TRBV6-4 ASSGNPGGTDLHGYT
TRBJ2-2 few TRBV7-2 ASSIGTATGELF
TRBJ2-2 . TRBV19 ASKIAGGLRDGELF
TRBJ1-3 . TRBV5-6 ASSLGLNSGNTIY
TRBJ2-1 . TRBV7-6 ASSLEPLDNEQF
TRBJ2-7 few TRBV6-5 ASTLGQGGNEQY
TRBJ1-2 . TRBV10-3 AIRLAGETGYT
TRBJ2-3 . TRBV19 ASRLAGGFDTQY
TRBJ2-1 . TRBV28 ASSQAKSEQF
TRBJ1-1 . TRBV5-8 ASSLRGTEAF
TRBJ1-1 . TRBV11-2 ASSQDRFAAF
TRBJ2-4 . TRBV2 ASLEPLGKNIQY
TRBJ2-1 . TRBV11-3 ASSYGTGTYNEQF
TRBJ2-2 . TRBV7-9 ASSPGLAGANGELF
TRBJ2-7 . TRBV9 ASSPQGLYEQY
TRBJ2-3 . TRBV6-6 ASRRDTTDTQY
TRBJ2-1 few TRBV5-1 ASSGPSPQGEQF
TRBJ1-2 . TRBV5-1 ASSANSNGYT
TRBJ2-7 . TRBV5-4 ASSRAGQGAYEQY
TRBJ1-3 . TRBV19 ASSQGLAGNTIY
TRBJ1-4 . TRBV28 ASSKTGTGYEKLF
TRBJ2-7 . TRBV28 ASTAIRFYEQY
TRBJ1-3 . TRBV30 AWKPLKLSRSGNTIY
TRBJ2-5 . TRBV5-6 ASSLWSRKTQY
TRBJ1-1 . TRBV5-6 ASSLVGSNTEAF
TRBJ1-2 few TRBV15 ATSRGDNHLGYT
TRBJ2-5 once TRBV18 ASSPGLGIGGRETQY
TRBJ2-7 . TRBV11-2 ASAGTLSYEQY
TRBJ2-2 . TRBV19 ASSIGQGANTGELF
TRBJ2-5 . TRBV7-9 ASSLNMLWETQY
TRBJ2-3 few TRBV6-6 ASSRTDTQY
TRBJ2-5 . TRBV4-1 ASSQPDRSQETQY
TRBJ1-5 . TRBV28 ATVGTIRWQPQH
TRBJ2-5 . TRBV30 AWSRGQLQETQY